The subject of this entry is one T cell receptor (beta chain). This clone occurred once. Its antigen target is currently unknown. Base qualities are not at hand, and no much larger clone is one base apart. Genomic DNA was extracted from sorted cells for sequencing of the TCRbeta CDR3 region. The immunoSEQ Assay was used to sequence the TCRbeta CDR3 regions. Drawn from immuneACCESS, this table holds only the in-frame rearrangements with V and J called that TCRdb kept. Clones are partly lost; checked studies trace under half to an unresolved V gene and leave the rest unexplained. Within this sample are approximately 70,000 clones, with about four fifths of them counted one time only. The biggest ten clones account for approximately 1.1% of the sample. The trial excluded patients who had a history of autoimmune disease or who were on systemic immunosuppression. Peripheral blood for TCR sequencing was drawn from every dose cohort at baseline, at cycle 4 day 1 and at cycle 7 day 1. The samples were drawn from a first-in-human, open-label, multicenter phase I dose-escalation trial of ivuxolimab. Adults with locally advanced or metastatic head and neck squamous cell, hepatocellular, melanoma or renal cell carcinoma were enrolled in the trial. Before TCR sequencing, CD4+ T cells and CD8+ T cells from peripheral blood were sorted into separate populations.

The sample belongs to a study of OX40 agonist ivuxolimab in advanced cancers. With regard to the full study: Ivuxolimab, which targeted the costimulatory receptor OX40 (CD134), was an agonistic, fully human IgG2 monoclonal antibody. Intravenous ivuxolimab was administered to patients every 2 weeks at six dose levels: 0.01, 0.1, 0.3, 1.5, 3 and 10 mg/kg. Among the roughly 50 dose-escalation patients, 19 had hepatocellular carcinoma, about 15 melanoma, 9 renal cell carcinoma and 9 head and neck cancer. In the dose-escalation cohort, around four fifths of patients were male, and the mean age was approximately 60 years with a range of roughly 20 to 85. Prior anti-PD-1, anti-PD-L1 or anti-CTLA-4 therapy was permitted, and checkpoint inhibitors had been received by around 39% of dose-escalation patients. Partial responses were achieved by three dose-escalation patients, of whom one had hepatocellular carcinoma and two had cutaneous melanoma. The point of sequencing TCRbeta in the periphery was to test whether ivuxolimab changed TCR sequence diversity and drove clonal T-cell expansion. The paper reports the monotherapy dose-escalation portion (N of about 52 patients) of the phase I ivuxolimab trial. Summary of the overall study and its limitations: After ivuxolimab, expanded clones were on average more numerous among CD8+ T cells than among CD4+ T cells. Which antigens the clonally expanded peripheral T cells were specific for was not determined. Partial responders in the 0.1-3.0 mg/kg groups had among the lowest normalized peripheral clonal expansion, especially among CD8+ T cells. At doses of 0.1 to 3.0 mg/kg, clonal expansion of both CD4+ and CD8+ T cells in blood was seen between baseline and week 6. Low levels of normalized T-cell clonal expansion were also seen in some nonresponding patients.

V and J lose 3 bases and 3 bases, and a span of 16 bases separates them. CDR1 is given as SGHNT and CDR2 as YYREEE, both from the germline V gene (reference sequence). Including the terminal cysteine and phenylalanine, the CDR3 comprises 16 residues. Only the CDR3 part of the read is kept: 48 bases, read in frame from the first base. This receptor was obtained from an adult with an advanced solid tumor such as melanoma, head and neck, liver or kidney cancer. The sequencing here drew on CD4+ or CD8+ T cells sorted from blood, taken in a trial of the OX40 agonist ivuxolimab. The chain links TRBV5-4 with TRBJ1-5; the D gene assignment is ambiguous. The CDR3 protein is CASSSLNSGINQPQHF. At the DNA level, the sequence is TGTGCCAGCAGCTCCCTGAATTCGGGGATCAATCAGCCCCAGCATTTT. The full variable domain, with segments outside the CDR3 supplied by the reference TRBV5-4 and TRBJ1-5 proteins, appears as ETGVTQSPTHLIKTRGQQVTLRCSSQSGHNTVSWYQQALGQGPQFIFQYYREEENGRGNFPPRFSGLQFPNYSSELNVNALELDDSALYLCASSSLNSGINQPQHFGDGTRLSIL.